The present T cell receptor beta chain was sequenced within a study of blood T cell repertoires in COVID-19. Looking at the study overall: Sites in the United States, Italy and Spain provided acute and convalescent COVID-19 samples.

The protocol was immunoSEQ multiplex PCR, while the TCRdb copy is restricted to in-frame clones and leaves out a portion. The profile shows approximately 180,000 clones, around nine tenths of them singletons. The sequenced sample consisted of peripheral blood. The clonotype originates from a man in his sixties with active or convalescent COVID-19.

CDR3 sequence: CASSAIAGGRFRARDTQYF. CDR3 coding DNA: TGTGCCAGCAGCGCCATAGCGGGGGGGCGATTTAGGGCTCGGGATACGCAGTATTTT. The chain is built from TRBV7-2 and TRBJ2-3, with 11 bases aligning to TRBD2. Unmatched junction bases numbered 19, after V lost 5 bases and J lost 6 bases. From germline, CDR1 is SGHTA and CDR2 FQGNSA. The CDR3 is 19 amino acids.